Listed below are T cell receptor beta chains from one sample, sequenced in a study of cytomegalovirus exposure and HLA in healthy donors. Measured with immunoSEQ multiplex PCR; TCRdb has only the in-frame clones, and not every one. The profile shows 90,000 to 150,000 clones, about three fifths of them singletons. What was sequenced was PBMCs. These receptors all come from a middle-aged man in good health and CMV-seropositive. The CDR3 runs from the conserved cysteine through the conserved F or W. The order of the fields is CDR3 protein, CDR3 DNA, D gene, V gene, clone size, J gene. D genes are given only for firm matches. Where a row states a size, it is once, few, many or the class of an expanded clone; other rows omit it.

CDR3aa: CASSLVTEGTQYF
CDR3nt: TGTGCCAGCAGCTTAGTCACCGAGGGTACGCAGTATTTT
d_gene: NA
v_gene: TRBV11-3
abundance: NA
j_gene: TRBJ2-3

CDR3aa: CASGWGLPNEKLFF
CDR3nt: TGTGCTAGTGGATGGGGACTGCCTAATGAAAAACTGTTTTTT
d_gene: NA
v_gene: TRBV12-5
abundance: NA
j_gene: TRBJ1-4

CDR3aa: CSVGAVATTPNYGYTF
CDR3nt: TGCAGCGTGGGGGCGGTAGCCACCACGCCTAACTATGGCTACACCTTC
d_gene: NA
v_gene: TRBV29-1
abundance: NA
j_gene: TRBJ1-2

CDR3aa: CASIPDPGQQIYGYTF
CDR3nt: TGTGCCAGCATTCCAGACCCGGGACAGCAGATTTATGGCTACACCTTC
d_gene: TRBD1
v_gene: TRBV5-4
abundance: few
j_gene: TRBJ1-2

CDR3aa: CASSFIAVGGNTEAFF
CDR3nt: TGTGCCAGCAGTTTTATCGCGGTCGGGGGGAACACTGAAGCTTTCTTT
d_gene: NA
v_gene: TRBV27
abundance: NA
j_gene: TRBJ1-1

CDR3aa: CAWSVRGTPNYGYTF
CDR3nt: TGTGCCTGGAGTGTAAGAGGAACACCAAACTATGGCTACACCTTC
d_gene: NA
v_gene: TRBV30
abundance: NA
j_gene: TRBJ1-2

CDR3aa: CASSLSPGGENIQYF
CDR3nt: TGTGCCAGCAGCTTAAGTCCTGGAGGGGAGAACATTCAGTACTTC
d_gene: NA
v_gene: TRBV7-3
abundance: NA
j_gene: TRBJ2-4

CDR3aa: CASSRSTGGTNSPLHF
CDR3nt: TGTGCCAGCAGCCGGTCCACAGGGGGCACTAATTCACCCCTCCACTTT
d_gene: TRBD1
v_gene: TRBV4-2
abundance: NA
j_gene: TRBJ1-6

CDR3aa: CASSFRPGTSSYNSPLHF
CDR3nt: TGTGCCAGCAGTTTCCGCCCGGGAACGAGCTCCTATAATTCACCCCTCCACTTT
d_gene: NA
v_gene: TRBV28
abundance: few
j_gene: TRBJ1-6

CDR3aa: CASSSGGSGYSYNEQFF
CDR3nt: TGTGCCAGCAGCTCCGGAGGGTCCGGTTACTCCTACAATGAGCAGTTCTTC
d_gene: NA
v_gene: TRBV11-3
abundance: NA
j_gene: TRBJ2-1

CDR3aa: CASSYSGRPYEQYF
CDR3nt: TGTGCCAGCAGTTACAGCGGGAGACCATACGAGCAGTACTTC
d_gene: TRBD2
v_gene: TRBV6-5
abundance: NA
j_gene: TRBJ2-7

CDR3aa: CASSLAGGSYEQYF
CDR3nt: TGTGCCAGCAGCTTAGCGGGAGGATCCTACGAGCAGTACTTC
d_gene: NA
v_gene: TRBV7-2
abundance: NA
j_gene: TRBJ2-7

CDR3aa: CASSLKRDPPEAFF
CDR3nt: TGTGCCAGCAGCTTAAAGAGGGATCCCCCTGAAGCTTTCTTT
d_gene: NA
v_gene: TRBV7-9
abundance: few
j_gene: TRBJ1-1

CDR3aa: CASSDRVLAIGDTQYF
CDR3nt: TGTGCCAGTAGTGACAGGGTTTTGGCCATCGGAGATACGCAGTATTTT
d_gene: TRBD1
v_gene: TRBV19
abundance: NA
j_gene: TRBJ2-3

CDR3aa: CASSPASLAGASEQFF
CDR3nt: TGTGCCAGCAGCCCGGCAAGCCTAGCGGGAGCCAGTGAGCAGTTCTTC
d_gene: TRBD2
v_gene: TRBV7-2
abundance: NA
j_gene: TRBJ2-1

CDR3aa: CASTSGGAGYEQYF
CDR3nt: TGTGCCAGCACAAGCGGGGGGGCCGGGTACGAGCAGTACTTC
d_gene: TRBD2
v_gene: TRBV2
abundance: NA
j_gene: TRBJ2-7

CDR3aa: CASSTEGLGGRAFF
CDR3nt: TGTGCCAGTAGCACTGAGGGTTTGGGGGGGAGAGCTTTCTTT
d_gene: NA
v_gene: TRBV7-2
abundance: once
j_gene: TRBJ1-1

CDR3aa: CATSSRPGLATNEQFF
CDR3nt: TGTGCCACCAGCAGCCGACCGGGACTAGCGACCAATGAGCAGTTCTTC
d_gene: TRBD2
v_gene: TRBV15
abundance: NA
j_gene: TRBJ2-1

CDR3aa: CASNPQGQNEQFF
CDR3nt: TGTGCCAGTAACCCACAGGGCCAGAATGAGCAGTTCTTC
d_gene: NA
v_gene: TRBV19
abundance: NA
j_gene: TRBJ2-1

CDR3aa: CASSQSGQGALGNTEAFF
CDR3nt: TGTGCCAGCAGCCAATCTGGACAGGGGGCGCTGGGGAACACTGAAGCTTTCTTT
d_gene: TRBD1
v_gene: TRBV7-2
abundance: NA
j_gene: TRBJ1-1

CDR3aa: CASSLGAGNTEAFF
CDR3nt: TGTGCCAGCAGCCTAGGGGCCGGGAACACTGAAGCTTTCTTT
d_gene: NA
v_gene: TRBV6-6
abundance: NA
j_gene: TRBJ1-1

CDR3aa: CASSLVLESTGELFF
CDR3nt: TGCGCCAGCAGCTTGGTACTCGAGAGTACCGGGGAGCTGTTTTTT
d_gene: NA
v_gene: TRBV5-1
abundance: NA
j_gene: TRBJ2-2

CDR3aa: CASSDRTASTDTQYF
CDR3nt: TGTGCCAGCAGCGACCGGACAGCGAGCACAGATACGCAGTATTTT
d_gene: NA
v_gene: TRBV6-1
abundance: NA
j_gene: TRBJ2-3

CDR3aa: CASSLGQGASDYNEQFF
CDR3nt: TGTGCCAGCAGCTTAGGTCAGGGTGCTAGCGACTACAATGAGCAGTTCTTC
d_gene: NA
v_gene: TRBV7-9
abundance: NA
j_gene: TRBJ2-1

CDR3aa: CASSLFPAGTHEQYF
CDR3nt: TGTGCCAGCAGTTTATTCCCAGCGGGGACCCACGAGCAGTACTTC
d_gene: TRBD2
v_gene: TRBV27
abundance: NA
j_gene: TRBJ2-7

CDR3aa: CASSLEVSGGVGTQYF
CDR3nt: TGCGCCAGCAGCTTGGAGGTTAGCGGGGGCGTGGGGACCCAGTACTTC
d_gene: TRBD2
v_gene: TRBV5-1
abundance: few
j_gene: TRBJ2-5

CDR3aa: CASSPRTANYEQYF
CDR3nt: TGTGCCAGCAGCCCTCGGACAGCCAACTACGAGCAGTACTTC
d_gene: NA
v_gene: TRBV9
abundance: NA
j_gene: TRBJ2-7

CDR3aa: CASSLNRGGDEQYF
CDR3nt: TGTGCCAGCAGCTTGAACAGGGGTGGGGACGAGCAGTACTTC
d_gene: TRBD1
v_gene: TRBV7-9
abundance: NA
j_gene: TRBJ2-7

CDR3aa: CASSPNRQGIYYEQYF
CDR3nt: TGTGCCAGCTCACCGAATCGACAGGGCATTTACTACGAGCAGTACTTC
d_gene: TRBD1
v_gene: TRBV18
abundance: few
j_gene: TRBJ2-7

CDR3aa: CASRTTGVGAAEQYF
CDR3nt: TGTGCCAGCAGAACCACAGGGGTTGGTGCTGCCGAGCAGTACTTC
d_gene: TRBD1
v_gene: TRBV28
abundance: few
j_gene: TRBJ2-7

CDR3aa: CASSPRREQDTQYF
CDR3nt: TGTGCCAGCTCACCCAGGCGGGAGCAAGATACGCAGTATTTT
d_gene: TRBD2
v_gene: TRBV18
abundance: NA
j_gene: TRBJ2-3

CDR3aa: CASSLMNVEGADEQYF
CDR3nt: TGTGCCAGCAGTTTAATGAACGTGGAGGGGGCCGACGAGCAGTACTTC
d_gene: NA
v_gene: TRBV27
abundance: NA
j_gene: TRBJ2-7

CDR3aa: CASNPTSGGQETQYF
CDR3nt: TGTGCTAGTAACCCGACTAGCGGGGGCCAAGAGACCCAGTACTTC
d_gene: TRBD2
v_gene: TRBV19
abundance: few
j_gene: TRBJ2-5

CDR3aa: CATRTGGGYGYTF
CDR3nt: TGTGCCACCCGGACAGGGGGCGGCTATGGCTACACCTTC
d_gene: TRBD1
v_gene: TRBV6-5
abundance: NA
j_gene: TRBJ1-2

CDR3aa: CASSVLASGTDTQYF
CDR3nt: TGTGCCAGCAGCGTCCTAGCTTCGGGCACAGATACGCAGTATTTT
d_gene: NA
v_gene: TRBV9
abundance: once
j_gene: TRBJ2-3

CDR3aa: CASSWGGNNEQFF
CDR3nt: TGTGCCAGCAGCTGGGGAGGGAACAATGAGCAGTTCTTC
d_gene: TRBD2
v_gene: TRBV7-2
abundance: NA
j_gene: TRBJ2-1

CDR3aa: CASSEGGTNSYEQYF
CDR3nt: TGCGCCAGCAGTGAAGGCGGAACCAACTCCTACGAGCAGTACTTC
d_gene: NA
v_gene: TRBV10-1
abundance: NA
j_gene: TRBJ2-7

CDR3aa: CASSLAGEGYTF
CDR3nt: TGTGCCAGCAGCTTAGCAGGGGAAGGCTACACCTTC
d_gene: NA
v_gene: TRBV7-3
abundance: NA
j_gene: TRBJ1-2

CDR3aa: CASSSNAYDNEQFF
CDR3nt: TGTGCCAGCAGCTCCAACGCCTATGACAATGAGCAGTTCTTC
d_gene: NA
v_gene: TRBV5-4
abundance: NA
j_gene: TRBJ2-1

CDR3aa: CASSQDLLIGTDTQYF
CDR3nt: TGCGCCAGCAGCCAAGATCTCCTAATTGGTACAGATACGCAGTATTTT
d_gene: NA
v_gene: TRBV4-3
abundance: NA
j_gene: TRBJ2-3

CDR3aa: CASSGPGGQPQHF
CDR3nt: TGTGCCAGCAGTGGCCCGGGGGGTCAGCCCCAGCATTTT
d_gene: NA
v_gene: TRBV27
abundance: NA
j_gene: TRBJ1-5

CDR3aa: CASSYLLSYEQYF
CDR3nt: TGCGCCAGCAGCTATCTCCTCTCCTACGAGCAGTACTTC
d_gene: NA
v_gene: TRBV5-1
abundance: NA
j_gene: TRBJ2-7

CDR3aa: CASSLTGGAGQPQHF
CDR3nt: TGCGCCAGCAGCTTAACAGGGGGCGCGGGTCAGCCCCAGCATTTT
d_gene: TRBD1
v_gene: TRBV5-1
abundance: NA
j_gene: TRBJ1-5

CDR3aa: CASSPRDIQAFF
CDR3nt: TGTGCCAGCAGTCCCCGGGACATTCAAGCTTTCTTT
d_gene: NA
v_gene: TRBV28
abundance: NA
j_gene: TRBJ1-1

CDR3aa: CASKTGGPDEQFF
CDR3nt: TGTGCCAGCAAGACGGGAGGGCCGGATGAGCAGTTCTTC
d_gene: TRBD2
v_gene: TRBV27
abundance: NA
j_gene: TRBJ2-1

CDR3aa: CASSQPSASTDTQYF
CDR3nt: TGCGCCAGCAGCCAACCTAGTGCCTCCACAGATACGCAGTATTTT
d_gene: NA
v_gene: TRBV4-1
abundance: NA
j_gene: TRBJ2-3

CDR3aa: CASSVTGTGDATDTQYF
CDR3nt: TGCGCCAGCAGCGTAACCGGGACAGGGGATGCCACAGATACGCAGTATTTT
d_gene: TRBD1
v_gene: TRBV4-1
abundance: NA
j_gene: TRBJ2-3

CDR3aa: CASSNSGYNEQFF
CDR3nt: TGTGCCAGCAGTAATAGCGGTTACAATGAGCAGTTCTTC
d_gene: NA
v_gene: TRBV6-1
abundance: few
j_gene: TRBJ2-1

CDR3aa: CAGGGGTEAFF
CDR3nt: TGTGCCGGGGGAGGCGGCACTGAAGCTTTCTTT
d_gene: NA
v_gene: TRBV11-2
abundance: once
j_gene: TRBJ1-1

CDR3aa: CASSLDSRFLFF
CDR3nt: TGTGCCAGCAGCTTGGACAGCCGTTTTCTGTTTTTT
d_gene: NA
v_gene: TRBV5-4
abundance: NA
j_gene: TRBJ1-4

CDR3aa: CASSFRGTGGNEQFF
CDR3nt: TGTGCCAGCAGTTTCCGTGGGACAGGGGGCAATGAGCAGTTCTTC
d_gene: TRBD1
v_gene: TRBV28
abundance: NA
j_gene: TRBJ2-1

CDR3aa: CASSQDKTGGGETQYF
CDR3nt: TGCGCCAGCAGCCAAGATAAGACAGGGGGAGGAGAGACCCAGTACTTC
d_gene: TRBD1
v_gene: TRBV4-3
abundance: few
j_gene: TRBJ2-5

CDR3aa: CASSVAERAALHF
CDR3nt: TGTGCCAGCAGCGTTGCAGAGCGCGCGGCCCTCCACTTT
d_gene: NA
v_gene: TRBV9
abundance: NA
j_gene: TRBJ1-6

CDR3aa: CASSPSTGSYNEQFF
CDR3nt: TGTGCCAGCTCACCGTCTACAGGATCCTACAATGAGCAGTTCTTC
d_gene: NA
v_gene: TRBV18
abundance: few
j_gene: TRBJ2-1

CDR3aa: CASSRDRVTGELFF
CDR3nt: TGTGCCAGCAGTCGGGACAGGGTCACCGGGGAGCTGTTTTTT
d_gene: TRBD1
v_gene: TRBV5-4
abundance: NA
j_gene: TRBJ2-2